Below are 9 T cell receptor beta chains sequenced from a single sample in a study of blood T cells in healthy people across ages (dated by TCRdb to about 2015). The library relied on 5' RACE. Instrument used: Illumina HiSeq 2500. The second PCR ran for about 6 to 12 cycles and used a J-beta primer mix along with a sample-barcoded 5' primer. TCRdb passed the public sequencing reads through fastp at Q25 and MiXCR, retaining productive beta sequences. All rows with the same CDR3 protein become a single entry with the most common DNA and genes. For this sample the table gives over 300,000 distinct CDR3 sequences, of which about 55% were detected only once. The ten largest clonotypes hold roughly 51% of the sample. Sequencing was performed on blood. The receptors shown here come from a man between 60 and 75 years old in good health.

This clonotype was detected once. The genes are TRBV12-3 or TRBV12-4 and TRBJ1-6, with unresolved D. The CDR3 contains 17 residues. Trimming removed 6 bases from V and 4 bases from J, with 19 bases in between. The DNA for the CDR3 is TGTGCCAGCAGCAAGGGCGAGCCTACTCTATATAATTCACCCCTCCACTTT. This codes for CASSKGEPTLYNSPLHF.

The chain couples TRBV7-2 to TRBJ1-4; no definite D call. The V gene lost 10 bases and the J gene lost 3 bases, with 12 bases spanning the gap. The germline CDR1 and CDR2 sequences are SGHTA and FQGNSA. The CDR3 is 13 residues long. CDR3 residues: CANSRGPNEKLFF. As DNA, the CDR3 is TGTGCCAACAGTAGAGGTCCTAATGAAAAACTGTTTTTT.

With respect to this clonotype: A much larger clone sits a single nucleotide away, making a read error possible. The gene calls are TRBV29-1 and TRBJ2-3, with TRBD1 as a possible D gene (5 bases). Germline V CDR1 and CDR2: SQVTM, ANQGSEA. The CDR3 has 13 amino acids. V was clipped by 5 bases and J by 3 bases, with 12 bases between them. As DNA, the CDR3 is TGCAGCGTTTATGGCCACAGGACAGATACGCAGTATTTT. It yields the protein CSVYGHRTDTQYF.

This clonotype was seen ten or more times. The chain is built from TRBV7-9 and TRBJ2-3, with TRBD1 matching over 10 bases. With V trimmed by 5 bases and J by 3 bases, 8 bases remained unmatched. CDR1 SEHNR and CDR2 FQNEAQ come from the germline V gene (reference sequence). There are 16 residues in the CDR3. The CDR3 nucleotides read TGTGCCAGCAGCCCCCTGGGGACAGGGGTGACAGATACGCAGTATTTT. This translates into CASSPLGTGVTDTQYF.

This clonotype showed up many times. The rearrangement uses TRBV7-9 and TRBJ2-5; D is possibly TRBD2 (7 bases). CDR3 length equals 17 residues. Trimming removed 1 base from V and 2 bases from J, with 17 bases in between. Per the germline V gene, CDR1 is SEHNR and CDR2 is FQNEAQ (reference sequence). The CDR3 DNA reads as TGTGCCAGCAGCTTAGACGTCGGCGGGGGCCATCAAGAGACCCAGTACTTC. It translates to CASSLDVGGGHQETQYF.

This clonotype showed up just a few times. The V gene is TRBV6-1, the J gene TRBJ1-4; no reliable D call. The V end lost 0 bases, the J end lost 0 bases, and 8 bases lay between the germline ends. The germline gives CDR1 MNHNS, CDR2 SASEGT. This CDR3 region has 16 residues. The DNA of the CDR3 is TGTGCCAGCAGTGAAGCGGGCATTGCAACTAATGAAAAACTGTTTTTT. This translates into CASSEAGIATNEKLFF.

Concerning this clonotype itself: A much larger clone differs by one base, so this may be a read error. The chain joins TRBV6-6 to TRBJ2-3, with 9 bases fitting TRBD1. Trimming removed 5 bases from V and 4 bases from J; junction bases left unmatched: 13. The CDR3 has 17 residues. In germline, CDR1 is MNHNY, CDR2 SVGAGI (reference sequence). The CDR3 here is CASSKHAQGAGSDTQYF. The CDR3 coding sequence is TGTGCCAGCAGTAAACACGCACAGGGGGCCGGATCAGATACGCAGTATTTT.

CDR3 residues: CASSQDAVAGAPETQYF. For the CDR3, the DNA is TGCGCCAGCAGCCAGGATGCAGTAGCGGGGGCACCCGAAACCCAGTACTTC. V is TRBV4-1 and J is TRBJ2-5, with 9 bases lining up with TRBD2. The germline CDR1 and CDR2 sequences are MGHRA and YSYEKL. This CDR3 contains 17 residues. The V segment lost 3 bases and the J segment 8 bases; nucleotides outside the gene matches: 16.

This clonotype came up a few times. The chain couples TRBV6-6 to TRBJ1-4, with D unclear. Deletions cut 6 bases from V and 7 bases from J, with 9 bases between. Per the germline V gene, CDR1 is MNHNY and CDR2 is SVGAGI (reference sequence). The CDR3 consists of 12 residues. The DNA for the CDR3 is TGTGCCAGCAGCACGTTCGGTGAAAAACTGTTTTTT. It specifies CASSTFGEKLFF.